These T cell receptor beta chains were read from a single sample in a study of blood T cell repertoires in COVID-19. Sequenced by immunoSEQ multiplex PCR; TCRdb stores in-frame clones only, minus some. The sample holds about 70,000 clones, roughly nine tenths seen once. Source material: peripheral blood. These receptors were taken from a man aged 45 to 65 with acute or convalescent COVID-19. CDR3s leave out the opening cysteine and the closing phenylalanine or tryptophan. D genes are given only for firm matches. Part of the rows lack a size; the others show once, few, many or a class for expanded clones.

>-|TRBJ2-3|TRBV3-1/TRBV3-2|TRBD1
ASSQVDRGEDTQY
>once|TRBJ2-3|TRBV5-1|-
ASSLGEVGYLLYTDTQY
>-|TRBJ1-2|TRBV4-2|TRBD1
ASSQDGQANYGYT
>-|TRBJ2-3|TRBV11-2|TRBD2
ASSLEERDFTDTQY
>once|TRBJ1-1|TRBV27|TRBD1
ASSSTGGFNTEAF
>-|TRBJ2-3|TRBV4-2|TRBD2
ASSTPSGAGTDTQY
>-|TRBJ2-1|TRBV5-1|TRBD2
ASSLSILWDGGRFNEQF
>once|TRBJ1-4|TRBV6-4|-
ASTLGGEKLF
>few|TRBJ2-3|TRBV6-2/TRBV6-3|-
ASSYTRGQTTDTQY
>-|TRBJ2-2|TRBV6-1|TRBD2
ASSGTSALNTGELF
>-|TRBJ2-1|TRBV15|-
ATSRVIVAGRENEQF
>-|TRBJ2-1|TRBV27|TRBD1
ATHRGPGEQF
>-|TRBJ2-3|TRBV30|TRBD2
AWGLAGVTDTQY
>-|TRBJ2-5|TRBV28|TRBD2
ASSSGRGETQY
>-|TRBJ1-6|TRBV11-2|-
ASSLDPYNSPLH
>few|TRBJ2-3|TRBV6-2/TRBV6-3|TRBD1
ASSGADRVVADTQY
>once|TRBJ2-3|TRBV24-1|TRBD2
ATTAGGSDTQY
>-|TRBJ2-7|TRBV5-4|-
ASSSGQRNYEQY
>-|TRBJ2-2|TRBV25-1|TRBD1
ASNRGVSGELF
>-|TRBJ1-1|TRBV12-3/TRBV12-4|-
ASRIVGGTEAF
>once|TRBJ2-7|TRBV5-6|-
ASSLGSGTGR
>-|TRBJ1-2|TRBV4-2|-
ASSHPTENYGYT
>-|TRBJ2-4|TRBV19|-
ASTPGLSKNIQY
>-|TRBJ1-1|TRBV5-4|TRBD1
ASSGWTGNAWNTEAF
>-|TRBJ1-5|TRBV19|-
ASSPLGFYQPQH
>-|TRBJ1-6|TRBV30|-
AWSASGFNSPLH
>-|TRBJ1-3|TRBV28|-
ASSSGQRFSGNTIY
>few|TRBJ2-2|TRBV27|-
ASSIQGWGGELF
>-|TRBJ1-4|TRBV7-9|TRBD1
ASSSPAGTGNEKLF
>-|TRBJ1-5|TRBV19|-
ASGPAGGPQH
>-|TRBJ2-1|TRBV11-1|-
ASSSRVNEQF
>-|TRBJ1-3|TRBV12-3/TRBV12-4|-
ASSDSSGNTIY
>-|TRBJ2-1|TRBV7-2|TRBD1
ASSPPGQGRHEQF
>-|TRBJ1-5|TRBV13|-
ASSRGGGNQPQH
>once|TRBJ1-2|TRBV7-2|-
ASSLGRGDYGYS
>-|TRBJ1-5|TRBV19|-
ASSGGSAGNQPQH
>-|TRBJ1-1|TRBV15|-
ATSREKGVGTEAF
>-|TRBJ1-2|TRBV5-1|TRBD1
ASALGGQGRDGYT
>-|TRBJ1-5|TRBV18|-
ASSSGVGNQPQH
>-|TRBJ2-5|TRBV7-9|TRBD2
ASSLVASGQETQY
>-|TRBJ2-5|TRBV5-4|TRBD2
ASSSLAGLGETQY
>-|TRBJ2-7|TRBV28|TRBD2
ASSFLFGGRASEQY
>-|TRBJ1-3|TRBV18|-
ASSPGASSGNTIY
>-|TRBJ1-4|TRBV6-6|TRBD1
ATRQGAPEKLF